This T cell receptor beta chain was recorded in a study of tumor-infiltrating lymphocytes in primary liver carcinoma (dated by TCRdb to between 2016 and 2019). General notes on the study: Between late 2015 and 2016, roughly five patients in China with histopathologically diagnosed primary liver carcinoma had surgical resection. Hepatocellular carcinoma (four) or combined HCC and intrahepatic cholangiocarcinoma (one) was present in the five patients, who were three men and two women aged 30 to 69 years. The five patients had tumors staged T1-T3 N0M0, with maximum diameters ranging from roughly 4 to 10 cm. Roughly 3.5 to 7.5 million productive TCRbeta reads were obtained per sample, and no significant difference in read depth was found between tissue types. The study combined TCRbeta repertoire sequencing, expression microarrays and whole-exome sequencing across five regions of each liver tumor, with adjacent normal tissue and blood. A total of roughly 35 specimens from 5 patients underwent TCRbeta repertoire sequencing, comprising around 25 tumor regions, 5 adjacent noncancerous liver tissues and 5 peripheral blood samples. Technical replicate repertoires showed high reproducibility, with mean shared-clone rates around 0.9 and correlation coefficients above 0.95. General conclusions and limits of the study: The study included only five patients, and the authors note findings should be validated in a larger study. Because sequencing covered only the TCR beta chain and unpaired alpha chains were not captured, true repertoire diversity is likely underestimated. Because the samples were bulk and unsorted, CD4+ and CD8+ T cell repertoires could not be compared. Compared with blood, tumors had a significantly larger share of the repertoire taken up by the top 250 clones (p = 0.039). Repertoire overlap was higher between tumor regions (mean around 36%) than tumor-adjacent (approximately 17%) or tumor-blood (about 14%) pairs, consistent with antigen-driven expansion.

Blood RNA was extracted from unsorted whole blood using TRIzol reagent, and germline DNA was obtained with the DNeasy Blood & Tissue kit. At the time of sampling, the patients were treatment-naive and had chronic HBV infection. Around 4 milliliters of peripheral blood were collected into K2EDTA tubes before surgery. TCRbeta-specific cDNA was reverse-transcribed from around 500 ng total RNA using a constant-region primer and ProtoScript II reverse transcriptase. TCRbeta libraries were built with three nested multiplex PCR rounds, a slightly modified ARM-PCR procedure. Each of the first two PCR rounds ran for about 10 cycles and used multiplex TRBV1-TRBV30 forward primers together with a Cbeta reverse primer. Sample barcodes and Illumina adapters were added in a final 25-cycle PCR using Deep VentR polymerase. Before sequencing, amplicons between 200 and 500 bp were purified from gel using a QIAquick gel extraction kit. An Illumina HiSeq 2500 was used to sequence the TCRbeta amplicons with 250-bp paired-end reads. The source study handled its data this way. To recover full CDR3 sequences, reads were quality-trimmed using Trimmomatic v0.33 and paired reads were then merged using FLASH v1.2.11. V, D and J germline segments were assigned to the rearranged TCRbeta sequences by MiGEC v1.2.1b. Clonotype statistics and Shannon-Wiener diversity indices were computed with VDJtools v1.0.0. To reduce sampling bias, subsequent analyses other than the diversity analysis used only the 250 most abundant clonotypes in each sample. The public reads were run again by TCRdb, first through fastp at Q25 and then through MiXCR, and only productive beta chains were kept. All rows with the same CDR3 protein become a single entry with the most common DNA and genes. In this record, the V and J calls reflect TCRdb's handling and not the investigators' own analysis. The sample profile shows around 330,000 distinct CDR3 sequences; 50% to 75% of them were found once. The ten largest account for over 15% of the sample.

V loses 3 bases of germline sequence and J loses 8 bases, and the interval between the two ends is 11 bases. Counted from cysteine to phenylalanine, this CDR3 has 12 amino acids. Left in the record is the CDR3 DNA by itself, 36 bases read in frame from the first base. CDR1 and CDR2 (SGHNT, YYREEE) derive from the germline V gene (reference sequence). As to this clonotype: The clone's antigen remains unknown. The input lacks base qualities; no much larger clone sits a single base away.

The rearrangement joined TRBV5-4 to TRBJ1-1; the D gene is unclear. This TCR came from a woman in her 30s with primary liver carcinoma and hepatitis B virus infection. Specimen: peripheral blood. The CDR3 region has the sequence CASSYERREAFF. The DNA reads as follows: TGTGCCAGCAGCTATGAGCGGCGGGAAGCTTTCTTT. Outside the CDR3, residues come from the reference TRBV5-4 and TRBJ1-1 proteins, so the full variable domain is: ETGVTQSPTHLIKTRGQQVTLRCSSQSGHNTVSWYQQALGQGPQFIFQYYREEENGRGNFPPRFSGLQFPNYSSELNVNALELDDSALYLCASSYERREAFFGQGTRLTVV.